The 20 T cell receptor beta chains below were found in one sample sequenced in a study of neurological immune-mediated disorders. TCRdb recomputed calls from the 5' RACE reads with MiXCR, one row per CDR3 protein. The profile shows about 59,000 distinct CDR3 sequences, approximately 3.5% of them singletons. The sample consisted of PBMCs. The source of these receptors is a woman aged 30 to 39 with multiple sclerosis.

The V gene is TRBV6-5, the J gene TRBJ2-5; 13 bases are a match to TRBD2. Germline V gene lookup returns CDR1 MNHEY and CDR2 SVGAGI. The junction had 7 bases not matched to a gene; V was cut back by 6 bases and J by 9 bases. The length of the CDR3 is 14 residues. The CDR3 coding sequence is TGTGCCAGCAGCGAGACTAGCGGGGGGTGGTCCCAGTACTTC. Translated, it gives CASSETSGGWSQYF.

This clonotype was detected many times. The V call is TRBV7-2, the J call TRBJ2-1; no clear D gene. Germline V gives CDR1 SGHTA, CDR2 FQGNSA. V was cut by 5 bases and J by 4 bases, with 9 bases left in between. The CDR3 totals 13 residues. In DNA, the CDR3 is TGTGCCAGCAGCCCGCGCCCTTACAATGAGCAGTTCTTC. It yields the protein CASSPRPYNEQFF.

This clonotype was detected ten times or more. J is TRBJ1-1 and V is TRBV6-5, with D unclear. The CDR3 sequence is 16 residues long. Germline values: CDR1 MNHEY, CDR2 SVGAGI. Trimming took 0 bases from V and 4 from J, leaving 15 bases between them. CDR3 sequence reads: CASSYSISGGITEAFF. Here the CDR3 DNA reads TGTGCCAGCAGTTACTCGATTTCAGGAGGGATCACTGAAGCTTTCTTT.

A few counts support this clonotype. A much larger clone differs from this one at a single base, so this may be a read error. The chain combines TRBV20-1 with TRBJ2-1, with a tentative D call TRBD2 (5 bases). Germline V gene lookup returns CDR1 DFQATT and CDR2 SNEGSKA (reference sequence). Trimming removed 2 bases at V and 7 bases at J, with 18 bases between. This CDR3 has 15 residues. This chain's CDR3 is CSARTPGKGKNEQFF. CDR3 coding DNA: TGCAGTGCTAGAACACCGGGAAAGGGCAAAAATGAGCAGTTCTTC.

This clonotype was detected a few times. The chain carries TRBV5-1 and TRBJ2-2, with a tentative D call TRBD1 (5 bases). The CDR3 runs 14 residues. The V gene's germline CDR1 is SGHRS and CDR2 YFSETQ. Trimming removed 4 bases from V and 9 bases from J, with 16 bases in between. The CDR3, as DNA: TGCGCCAGCAGCCTGGACACAGTACCACGGGAGCTGTTTTTT. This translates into CASSLDTVPRELFF.

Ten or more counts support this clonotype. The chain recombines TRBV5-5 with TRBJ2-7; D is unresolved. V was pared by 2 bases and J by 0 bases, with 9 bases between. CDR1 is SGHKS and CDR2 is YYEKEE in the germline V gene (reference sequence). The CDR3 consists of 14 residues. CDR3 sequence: CASSFDGTSYEQYF. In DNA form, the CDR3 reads TGTGCCAGCAGCTTCGACGGTACCTCCTACGAGCAGTACTTC.

This chain's CDR3 is CSAAAWGGRYGTDTQYF. The CDR3 nucleotides read TGCAGTGCTGCGGCCTGGGGGGGGAGATATGGCACAGATACGCAGTATTTT. V gene TRBV20-1 combines with J gene TRBJ2-3, with TRBD2 matching over 7 bases. The germline V gene has CDR1 DFQATT and CDR2 SNEGSKA (reference sequence). The V gene end was trimmed by 5 bases and the J gene end by 1 base; junction bases not matched to a gene: 15. The CDR3 spans 17 residues.

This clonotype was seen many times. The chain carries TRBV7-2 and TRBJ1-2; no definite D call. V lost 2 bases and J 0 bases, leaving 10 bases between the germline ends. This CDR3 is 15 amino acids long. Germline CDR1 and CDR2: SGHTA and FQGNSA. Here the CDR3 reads CASSLLGFANYGYTF. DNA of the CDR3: TGTGCCAGCAGCTTACTGGGGTTTGCTAACTATGGCTACACCTTC.

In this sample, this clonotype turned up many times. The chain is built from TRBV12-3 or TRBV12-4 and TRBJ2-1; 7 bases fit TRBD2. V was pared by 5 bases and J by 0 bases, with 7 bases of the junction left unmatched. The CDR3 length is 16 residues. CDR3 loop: CASSRGGGSSYNEQFF. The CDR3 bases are TGTGCCAGCAGTAGAGGCGGGGGTAGCTCCTACAATGAGCAGTTCTTC.

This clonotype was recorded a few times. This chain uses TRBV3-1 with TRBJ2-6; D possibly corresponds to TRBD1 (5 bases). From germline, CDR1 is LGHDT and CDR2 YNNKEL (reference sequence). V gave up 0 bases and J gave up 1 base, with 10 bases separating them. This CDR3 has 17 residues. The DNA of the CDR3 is TGTGCCAGCAGCCAAGATCTTGCAGGGTCTGGGGCCAACGTCCTGACTTTC. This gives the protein CASSQDLAGSGANVLTF.

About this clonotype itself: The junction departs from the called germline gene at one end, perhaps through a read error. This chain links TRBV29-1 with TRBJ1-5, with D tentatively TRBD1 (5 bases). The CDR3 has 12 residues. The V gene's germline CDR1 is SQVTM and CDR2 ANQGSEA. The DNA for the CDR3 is TGCAGCGCCCTCGGGACCGATCAGCCCCAGAATTTT. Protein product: CSALGTDQPQNF.

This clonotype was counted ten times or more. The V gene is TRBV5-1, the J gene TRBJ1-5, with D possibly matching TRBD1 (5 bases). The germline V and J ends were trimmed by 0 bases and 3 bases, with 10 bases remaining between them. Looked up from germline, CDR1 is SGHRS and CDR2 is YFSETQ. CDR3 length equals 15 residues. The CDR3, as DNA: TGCGCCAGCAGCTTGGAGGGGCGCCTCAATCAGCCCCAGCATTTT. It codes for CASSLEGRLNQPQHF. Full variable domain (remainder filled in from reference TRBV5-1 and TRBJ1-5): KAGVTQTPRYLIKTRGQQVTLSCSPISGHRSVSWYQQTPGQGLQFLFEYFSETQRNKGNFPGRFSGRQFSNSRSEMNVSTLELGDSALYLCASSLEGRLNQPQHFGDGTRLSIL.

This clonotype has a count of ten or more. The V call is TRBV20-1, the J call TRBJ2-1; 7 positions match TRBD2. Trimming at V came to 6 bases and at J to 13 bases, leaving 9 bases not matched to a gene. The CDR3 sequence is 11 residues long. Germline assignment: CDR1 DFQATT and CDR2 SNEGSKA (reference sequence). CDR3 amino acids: CSAKERGVQFF. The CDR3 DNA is TGCAGTGCAAAAGAGCGGGGTGTACAGTTCTTC.

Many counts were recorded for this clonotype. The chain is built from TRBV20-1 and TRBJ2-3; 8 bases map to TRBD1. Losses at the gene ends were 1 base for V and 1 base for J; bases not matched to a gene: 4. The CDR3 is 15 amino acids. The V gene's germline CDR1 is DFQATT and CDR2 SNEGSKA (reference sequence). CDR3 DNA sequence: TGCAGTGCTAGAGGACAGGGGTTGGGCACAGATACGCAGTATTTT. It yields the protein CSARGQGLGTDTQYF.

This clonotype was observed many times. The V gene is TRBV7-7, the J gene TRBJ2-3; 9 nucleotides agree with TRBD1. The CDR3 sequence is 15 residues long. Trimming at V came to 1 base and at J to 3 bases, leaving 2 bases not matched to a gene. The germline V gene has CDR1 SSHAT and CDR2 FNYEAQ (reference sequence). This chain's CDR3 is CASSLGDRVTDTQYF. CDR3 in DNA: TGTGCCAGCAGCTTAGGGGACAGGGTGACAGATACGCAGTATTTT.

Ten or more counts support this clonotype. CDR3 loop: CASSQVASLETQYF. CDR3 in DNA: TGCGCCAGCAGCCAAGTGGCTAGCCTAGAGACCCAGTACTTC. The gene calls are TRBV4-3 and TRBJ2-5, with D possibly TRBD2 on 5 matching bases. V gave up 1 base and J gave up 4 bases, with 10 bases separating them. CDR3 size: 14 residues. Germline V lookup: CDR1 LGHNA, CDR2 YSLEER.

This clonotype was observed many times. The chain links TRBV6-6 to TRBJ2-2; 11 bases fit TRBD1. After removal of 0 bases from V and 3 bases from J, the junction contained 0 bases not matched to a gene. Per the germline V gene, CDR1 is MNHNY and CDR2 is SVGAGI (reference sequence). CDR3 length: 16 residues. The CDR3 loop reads CASSYSGQGDTGELFF. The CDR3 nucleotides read TGTGCCAGCAGTTACTCGGGACAGGGGGACACCGGGGAGCTGTTTTTT.

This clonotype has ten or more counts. The CDR3 nucleotides read TGTGCCAGCAGCTTTCAGACAGGCCAGAACACTGAAGCTTTCTTT. This codes for CASSFQTGQNTEAFF. The rearrangement links TRBV7-9 to TRBJ1-1, with a weak D call TRBD1 (6 bases). Germline CDR1 is SEHNR and CDR2 is FQNEAQ (reference sequence). This CDR3 region has 15 residues. V gave up 3 bases and J gave up 1 base, with 12 bases separating them. Filled out from reference TRBV7-9 and TRBJ1-1, the complete variable domain reads DTGVSQNPRHKITKRGQNVTFRCDPISEHNRLYWYRQTLGQGPEFLTYFQNEAQLEKSRLLSDRFSAERPKGSFSTLEIQRTEQGDSAMYLCASSFQTGQNTEAFFGQGTRLTVV.

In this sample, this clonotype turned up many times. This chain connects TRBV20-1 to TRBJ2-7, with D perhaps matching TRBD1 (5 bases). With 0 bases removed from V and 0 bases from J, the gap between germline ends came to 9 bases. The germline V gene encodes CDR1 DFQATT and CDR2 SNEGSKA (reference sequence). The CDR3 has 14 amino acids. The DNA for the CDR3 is TGCAGTGCTAGAGATCTAGGGGCCTCCTACGAGCAGTACTTC. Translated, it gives CSARDLGASYEQYF.

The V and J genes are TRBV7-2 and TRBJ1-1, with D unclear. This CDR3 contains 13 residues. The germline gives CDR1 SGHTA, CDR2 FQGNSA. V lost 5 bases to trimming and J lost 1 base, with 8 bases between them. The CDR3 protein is CASSPVPNTEAFF. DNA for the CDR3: TGTGCCAGCAGCCCGGTCCCGAACACTGAAGCTTTCTTT.